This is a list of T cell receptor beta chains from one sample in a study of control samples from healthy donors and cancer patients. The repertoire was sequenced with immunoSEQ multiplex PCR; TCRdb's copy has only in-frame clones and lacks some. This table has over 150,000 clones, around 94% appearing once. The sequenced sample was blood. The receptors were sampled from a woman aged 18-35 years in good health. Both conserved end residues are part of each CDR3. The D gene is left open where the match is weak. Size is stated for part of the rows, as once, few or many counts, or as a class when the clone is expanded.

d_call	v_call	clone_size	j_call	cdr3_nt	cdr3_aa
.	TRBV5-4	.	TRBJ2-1	TGTGCCAGCAGCTCAGGGGCGCCGGGAGGTGAGCAGTTCTTC	CASSSGAPGGEQFF
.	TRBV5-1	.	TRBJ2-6	TGCGCCAGCAGCTTGGCAGGGGTCGCTGGGGCCAACGTCCTGACTTTC	CASSLAGVAGANVLTF
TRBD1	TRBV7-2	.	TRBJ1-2	TGTGCCAGCAGCTTAAACAGGGGAGGATATGGCTACACCTTC	CASSLNRGGYGYTF
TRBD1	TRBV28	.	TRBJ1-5	TGTGCCAGCAGTTTAACAGGGGGAACCAATCAGCCCCAGCATTTT	CASSLTGGTNQPQHF
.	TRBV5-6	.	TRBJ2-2	TGTGCCAGCAGCGGGACATCGAACACCGGGGAGCTGTTTTTT	CASSGTSNTGELFF
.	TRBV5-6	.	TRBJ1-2	TGTGCCAGCAGCTTTACAGGGCTCTACTATGGCTACACCTTC	CASSFTGLYYGYTF
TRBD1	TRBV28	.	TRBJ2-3	TGTGCCAGCAGTTTACCTGACAGGGAGACAGATACGCAGTATTTT	CASSLPDRETDTQYF
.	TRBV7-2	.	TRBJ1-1	TGTGCCAGCAGCTTAGTCCCAGGTGAAGGAATTGCTTTCTTT	CASSLVPGEGIAFF
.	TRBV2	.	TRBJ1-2	TGTGCCAGCAGGGAGTTTCGAACTGGCTACACCTTC	CASREFRTGYTF
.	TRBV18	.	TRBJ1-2	TGTGCCAGCTCACCACGAGATCGGGGAGAGAATAACTATGGCTACACCTTC	CASSPRDRGENNYGYTF
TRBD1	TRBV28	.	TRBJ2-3	TGTGCCAGCAGTTTCCCGGGACAGTTCACAGATACGCAGTATTTT	CASSFPGQFTDTQYF
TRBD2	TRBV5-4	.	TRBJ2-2	TGTGCCAGCAGCTTGGGTATACTAGCGGGTCATGCGAACACCGGGGAGCTGTTTTTT	CASSLGILAGHANTGELFF
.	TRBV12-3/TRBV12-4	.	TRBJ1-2	TGTGCCAGCACCCCCGTTAGGGGTCTTGGCTACACCTTC	CASTPVRGLGYTF
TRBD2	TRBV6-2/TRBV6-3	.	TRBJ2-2	TGTGCCAGCAGTCGCGGTAGCGGGGGGACCGGGGAGCTGTTTTTT	CASSRGSGGTGELFF
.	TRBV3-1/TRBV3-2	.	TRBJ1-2	TGTGCCAGCAGCCAAGGCTCCACCGATGGCTACACCTTC	CASSQGSTDGYTF
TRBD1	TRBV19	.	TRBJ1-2	TGTGCCAGTAGTATGGGCAGGGGGCTTGGCTACACCTTC	CASSMGRGLGYTF
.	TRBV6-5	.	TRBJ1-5	TGTGCCAGCGGCCGTAGCAATCAGCCCCAGCATTTT	CASGRSNQPQHF
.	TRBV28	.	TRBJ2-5	TGTGCCAGCAGTTCTCCCTGGGACGGCCAAGAGACCCAGTACTTC	CASSSPWDGQETQYF
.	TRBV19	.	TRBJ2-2	TGTGCCAGTAGTAGAACAGGGAGAACCGGGGAGCTGTTTTTT	CASSRTGRTGELFF
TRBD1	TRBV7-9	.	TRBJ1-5	TGTGCCAGCAGCTTAGGGGGCCCCAACAGGGGTCAGCCCCAGCATTTT	CASSLGGPNRGQPQHF
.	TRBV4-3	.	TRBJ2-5	TGCGCCAGCAGCCAAGATAGAGGGAAACAAGAGACCCAGTACTTC	CASSQDRGKQETQYF
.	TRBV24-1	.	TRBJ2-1	TGTGCCACCAGTGAGGGGGCAGCCAGCTCCTACAATGAGCAGTTCTTC	CATSEGAASSYNEQFF
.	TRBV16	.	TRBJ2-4	TGTGCCAGCAGCCAAGGCTCGGCCCGACCTTCAAACATTCAGTACTTC	CASSQGSARPSNIQYF
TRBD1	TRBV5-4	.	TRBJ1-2	TGTGCCAGCAGCTTCGGGGGAGGGACAGGGGGTAACTATGGCTACACCTTC	CASSFGGGTGGNYGYTF
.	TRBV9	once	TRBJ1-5	TGTGCCAGCAGCGAGGTAGGGTCGGAGCCCCAGCATTTT	CASSEVGSEPQHF
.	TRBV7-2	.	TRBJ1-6	TGTGCCAGCAGCACCGTGTGGGAAACCTATAATTCACCCCTCCACTTT	CASSTVWETYNSPLHF
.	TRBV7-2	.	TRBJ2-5	TGTGCCAGCAGCTTAGGGTTGGGGGGCACGGGCCAAGAGACCCAGTACTTC	CASSLGLGGTGQETQYF
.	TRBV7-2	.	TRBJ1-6	TGTGCCAGCAGCTTAGTACCTCGGGGAAGCTCCTATAATTCACCCCTCCACTTT	CASSLVPRGSSYNSPLHF
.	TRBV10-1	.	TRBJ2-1	TGCGCCAGCAGTGTTGGGGGAGCCTACAATGAGCAGTTCTTC	CASSVGGAYNEQFF
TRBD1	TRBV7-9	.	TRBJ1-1	TGTGCCAGCAGCCCTCACTACCGGACAGGGGTCTACATGAACACTGAAGCTTTCTTT	CASSPHYRTGVYMNTEAFF
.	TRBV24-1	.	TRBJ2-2	TGTGCCACCAGTGATCAAACTAGGATTTCCGGGGAGCTGTTTTTT	CATSDQTRISGELFF
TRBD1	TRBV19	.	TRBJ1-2	TGTGCCAGTAGTATAGAAGCCGGGACAGGGACCACCTTC	CASSIEAGTGTTF
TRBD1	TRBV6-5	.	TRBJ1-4	TGTGCCAGCAGTTCACCGGGACAGGGAAGGCTGTTTTTT	CASSSPGQGRLFF
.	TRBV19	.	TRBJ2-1	TGTGCCAGTAGGGAACAGGGATACAATGAGCAGTTCTTC	CASREQGYNEQFF
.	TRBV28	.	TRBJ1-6	TGTGCCAGCAGTTTGATTATCGGGGGCATCGATTCACCCCTCCACTTT	CASSLIIGGIDSPLHF
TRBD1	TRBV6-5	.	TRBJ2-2	TGTGCCAGCACTAGGACAGGGGTAGCCGGGGAGCTGTTTTTT	CASTRTGVAGELFF
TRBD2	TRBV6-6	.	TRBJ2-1	TGTGCCAGCAGCTCACAGCGGGAGCCTTACAATGAGCAGTTCTTC	CASSSQREPYNEQFF
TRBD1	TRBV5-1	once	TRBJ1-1	TGCGCCAGCAGCTTCAATAGGGGGCTGGGTGAAGCTTTCTTT	CASSFNRGLGEAFF
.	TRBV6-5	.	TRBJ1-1	TGTGCCAGCAGGGGCCGGGGAGGAACTGAAGCTTTCTTT	CASRGRGGTEAFF
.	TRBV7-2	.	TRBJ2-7	TGTGCCAGCAGCTTGGACCGGGGTTTTGGATACGAGCAGTACTTC	CASSLDRGFGYEQYF